This entry lists 24 T cell receptor beta chains sequenced from one sample in a study of shared clonotypes between healthy human individuals. Sequenced by immunoSEQ multiplex PCR; TCRdb stores in-frame clones only, minus some. Of 2 million to 3 million clones in the sample, 80% to 95% are singletons; the top ten hold about 0.38%. The sample taken for sequencing was naive CD4+ T cells from PBMCs. Subset denoted: CD45RA+ positively selected. The origin of the receptors is a man between 18 and 35 years old in good health. Some clones in this sample may be carry-over from other donors' samples.

The chain links TRBV6-5 to TRBJ2-7, with D possibly TRBD2 on 5 matching bases. Germline values: CDR1 MNHEY, CDR2 SVGAGI. Trimming pared 6 bases from V and 3 bases from J, leaving 12 bases between. The length of the CDR3 is 13 residues. CDR3 sequence: CASSPRRSYEQYF. Written as DNA, the CDR3 is TGTGCCAGCAGCCCCCGGAGGAGCTACGAGCAGTACTTC.

V gene TRBV19 combines with J gene TRBJ2-7; D ambiguous. The CDR3 sequence is 14 residues long. Germline CDR1 and CDR2: LNHDA and SQIVND (reference sequence). Trimming left V 10 bases short and J 3 bases short, with 19 bases between. The DNA of the CDR3 is TGTGCCACTTCGACCCCCGGGTATCACTACGAGCAGTACTTC. Protein: CATSTPGYHYEQYF.

The chain combines TRBV5-1 with TRBJ2-3, with D perhaps given as TRBD1 or TRBD2 (5 bases each). The germline V gene encodes CDR1 SGHRS and CDR2 YFSETQ. Trimming left V 2 bases short and J 2 bases short, with 18 bases between. The CDR3 contains 17 residues. For the CDR3, the DNA is TGCGCCAGCAGCTTAATCCCCGGGGCGGATCACACAGATACGCAGTATTTT. Its translation is CASSLIPGADHTDTQYF.

In its sample, this clone was seen a few times. J is TRBJ2-1 and V is TRBV5-5; the match to TRBD2 covers 7 bases. The CDR3 has 14 residues. V was clipped by 7 bases and J by 2 bases; unmatched bases: 6. Per the germline V gene, CDR1 is SGHKS and CDR2 is YYEKEE (reference sequence). The CDR3 coding sequence is TGTGCCAGCGGAGGGACTACTACCTACAATGAGCAGTTCTTC. Translation: CASGGTTTYNEQFF.

The chain carries TRBV27 and TRBJ2-4; D possibly corresponds to TRBD2 (6 bases). The V end was cut by 1 base, the J end by 3 bases, with 10 bases between. Germline V lookup: CDR1 MNHEY, CDR2 SMNVEV (reference sequence). This CDR3 comprises 15 residues. CDR3 protein: CASSLYSGNKNIQYF. The CDR3 nucleotides read TGTGCCAGCAGTTTATATAGCGGTAACAAAAACATTCAGTACTTC.

Only one count was recorded for this clone. The identical CDR3 is also encoded by other nucleotide sequences in the sample. CDR3 region: CASSPRQGSGTEAFF. CDR3 nucleotide sequence: TGCGCCAGCAGCCCCAGGCAGGGTTCAGGGACTGAAGCTTTCTTT. The chain has TRBV5-1 and TRBJ1-1; D is possibly TRBD1 (5 bases). V gave up 4 bases and J gave up 5 bases, with 18 bases separating them. The CDR3 runs to 15 residues. Germline-derived CDR1 and CDR2 are SGHRS and YFSETQ.

The count of this clone is one. V is TRBV5-1 and J is TRBJ2-7, with 11 bases matching TRBD2. Germline V lookup: CDR1 SGHRS, CDR2 YFSETQ. This CDR3 region has 14 residues. The V segment lost 5 bases and the J segment 6 bases; nucleotides outside the gene matches: 7. Here the CDR3 reads CASSQPGTSGEQYF. The CDR3 DNA reads as TGCGCCAGCAGTCAGCCCGGGACTAGCGGCGAGCAGTACTTC.

The chain joins TRBV6-1 to TRBJ2-3, with a possible D match to TRBD2 (5 bases). The CDR3 has 13 amino acids. The V gene's germline CDR1 is MNHNS and CDR2 SASEGT. V was shortened by 1 base and J by 9 bases, with 11 bases between the two germline ends. The CDR3 bases are TGTGCCAGCAGTGAAGGGTGGCCGGGAACGCAGTATTTT. Its protein is CASSEGWPGTQYF.

V and J are TRBV4-3 and TRBJ2-2; 7 nucleotides match TRBD2. Unmatched junction bases numbered 10, after V lost 0 bases and J lost 0 bases. The CDR3 consists of 19 residues. Looked up from germline, CDR1 is LGHNA and CDR2 is YSLEER. CDR3 DNA: TGCGCCAGCAGCCAAGATTCGGCTAGCGGAACCGCGAACACCGGGGAGCTGTTTTTT. This codes for CASSQDSASGTANTGELFF.

Here the CDR3 DNA reads TGCGCCAGCAGCTTGGCCGGCCTGGGGGCGCTTCAATACGAGCAGTACTTC. It encodes CASSLAGLGALQYEQYF. This chain joins TRBV5-1 and TRBJ2-7, with D tentatively TRBD1 (6 bases). This CDR3 spans 17 amino acids. Trimming took 0 bases from V and 4 from J, leaving 20 bases between them. Germline assignment: CDR1 SGHRS and CDR2 YFSETQ. The variable domain in full, completed from reference TRBV5-1 and TRBJ2-7, reads KAGVTQTPRYLIKTRGQQVTLSCSPISGHRSVSWYQQTPGQGLQFLFEYFSETQRNKGNFPGRFSGRQFSNSRSEMNVSTLELGDSALYLCASSLAGLGALQYEQYFGPGTRLTVT.

Regarding this clone: The same CDR3 is also encoded by other DNA sequences in this sample. The chain couples TRBV5-1 to TRBJ2-7; no clear D gene. The V end was cut by 0 bases, the J end by 4 bases, with 2 bases between. Per the germline V gene, CDR1 is SGHRS and CDR2 is YFSETQ. The CDR3 is made up of 11 amino acids. For the CDR3, the DNA is TGCGCCAGCAGCTTGGGATACGAGCAGTACTTC. This gives the protein CASSLGYEQYF.

The CDR3 reads CATRAVQTYEQYF. CDR3 DNA: TGTGCCACTCGTGCGGTACAGACCTACGAGCAGTACTTC. The V call is TRBV6-5, the J call TRBJ2-7; D uncertain. V was clipped by 10 bases and J by 2 bases, with 15 bases between them. From germline, CDR1 is MNHEY and CDR2 SVGAGI. This CDR3 region has 13 residues.

This rearrangement joins TRBV7-9 to TRBJ1-1; TRBD1 matches at 7 bases. V lost 2 bases and J lost 0; bases outside the gene matches: 12. CDR1 SEHNR and CDR2 FQNEAQ come from the germline V gene (reference sequence). The CDR3 runs to 18 residues. The CDR3 DNA follows: TGTGCCAGCAGCTTACGTCGGGGCTCGGGACAGATGAACACTGAAGCTTTCTTT. Its translation is CASSLRRGSGQMNTEAFF.

The chain combines TRBV6-6 with TRBJ2-5; TRBD2 matches at 9 bases. Looked up from germline, CDR1 is MNHNY and CDR2 is SVGAGI (reference sequence). J was trimmed by 7 bases and V by 6 bases; bases with no gene match: 12. This CDR3 has 15 residues. CDR3 residues: CASSPRLGREGTQYF. The CDR3 region has the DNA TGTGCCAGCAGCCCCCGTCTTGGGCGGGAGGGGACCCAGTACTTC.

V usage is TRBV5-1 and J usage is TRBJ1-1; 10 positions match TRBD1. V gave up 0 bases and J gave up 4 bases; unmatched junction bases: 6. The CDR3 extends over 16 amino acids. Germline values: CDR1 SGHRS, CDR2 YFSETQ. CDR3 bases: TGCGCCAGCAGCTTGGTTGGGACAGGGGTTGGCACTGAAGCTTTCTTT. This sequence encodes CASSLVGTGVGTEAFF.

This chain uses TRBV7-9 with TRBJ1-4; D gene ambiguous. CDR3 length: 15 residues. From germline, CDR1 is SEHNR and CDR2 FQNEAQ (reference sequence). The V end was cut by 5 bases, the J end by 6 bases, with 16 bases between. The CDR3 sequence: CASSLDMRRDEKLFF. For the CDR3, the DNA is TGTGCCAGCAGCCTCGACATGAGGAGAGATGAAAAACTGTTTTTT.

This chain joins TRBV7-6 and TRBJ2-1, with no clear D. The CDR3 has 22 amino acids. V lost 1 base and J 0 bases, leaving 28 bases between the germline ends. The germline V gene has CDR1 SGHVS and CDR2 FNYEAQ. For the CDR3, the DNA is TGTGCCAGCAGCTTAGATTGGGTACCTAAAGTCGCCTCTCATGGCTCCTACAATGAGCAGTTCTTC. Amino acids: CASSLDWVPKVASHGSYNEQFF.

The chain links TRBV5-1 to TRBJ2-7; TRBD2 agrees at 7 bases. The germline V gene encodes CDR1 SGHRS and CDR2 YFSETQ. The CDR3 loop spans 14 amino acids. J was trimmed by 7 bases and V by 2 bases; bases with no gene match: 9. The CDR3 DNA reads as TGCGCCAGCAGCTTCGGCGGGAGCCGTCCGGAGCAGTACTTC. This codes for CASSFGGSRPEQYF.

The chain carries TRBV9 and TRBJ2-1, with D possibly matching TRBD2 (6 bases). Germline loops: CDR1 SGDLS, CDR2 YYNGEE. This CDR3 region has 15 residues. Trimming pared 6 bases from V and 0 bases from J, leaving 13 bases between. The CDR3 reads CASTRSGSSYNEQFF. The DNA for the CDR3 is TGTGCCAGCACCCGGTCCGGGAGCTCCTACAATGAGCAGTTCTTC.

This chain joins TRBV7-2 and TRBJ2-3, with D possibly being TRBD1 or TRBD2 (5 bases each). CDR3 length: 14 amino acids. Germline assignment: CDR1 SGHTA and CDR2 FQGNSA. The ends were cut back, 6 bases at V and 4 bases at J, with 14 bases in the middle. The CDR3 coding sequence is TGTGCCAGCAGTCTGGGTGTGGGACCAGATACGCAGTATTTT. The encoded protein is CASSLGVGPDTQYF.

This rearrangement joins TRBV11-2 to TRBJ2-1; D call uncertain. From germline, CDR1 is SGHAT and CDR2 FQNNGV. Trimming cost V 5 bases and J 5 bases, with 10 bases left between them. The CDR3 is 13 residues long. This CDR3 is CASSEDLNNEQFF. The CDR3, as DNA: TGTGCCAGCAGCGAGGACCTGAACAATGAGCAGTTCTTC.

The rearrangement uses TRBV7-9 and TRBJ1-1; TRBD1 is a possible D gene (6 bases). The CDR3 spans 14 residues. Deletions cut 5 bases from V and 2 bases from J, with 12 bases between. Per the germline V gene, CDR1 is SEHNR and CDR2 is FQNEAQ (reference sequence). The CDR3 DNA sequence: TGTGCCAGCAGCCCCTGGACAGCTAACACTGAAGCTTTCTTT. Its translation is CASSPWTANTEAFF. Full variable domain (remainder filled in from reference TRBV7-9 and TRBJ1-1): DTGVSQNPRHKITKRGQNVTFRCDPISEHNRLYWYRQTLGQGPEFLTYFQNEAQLEKSRLLSDRFSAERPKGSFSTLEIQRTEQGDSAMYLCASSPWTANTEAFFGQGTRLTVV.

The chain recombines TRBV18 with TRBJ2-1; D unclear. This CDR3 spans 16 amino acids. The ends were cut back, 6 bases at V and 0 bases at J, with 15 bases in the middle. The germline gives CDR1 KGHSH, CDR2 LQKENI. CDR3 in DNA: TGTGCCAGCTCCGAGGTAGGCTCCAGCTCCTACAATGAGCAGTTCTTC. Translating it yields CASSEVGSSSYNEQFF.

This chain joins TRBV7-3 and TRBJ1-1; no clear D. The CDR3 is 14 residues long. CDR1 and CDR2 (germline): SGHTA, FQGTGA. Trimming pared 6 bases from V and 5 bases from J, leaving 16 bases between. CDR3 bases: TGTGCCAGCAGGGAAGGGAGGGTTGATACTGAAGCTTTCTTT. This codes for CASREGRVDTEAFF.